The clone carrying this T cell receptor beta chain has a handful of counts. Mouse germline and gene names are used. The read falls 4 residues short of the CDR3 end, and the missing part is taken from the germline J gene. Cutaneous lymph node cells were pooled, and they were sorted using CD4, CD8alpha, NKG2D, NKG2ACE and other markers. The source of the sample is a study of CD8+ T cells in alopecia areata. The CDR3 is 15 residues long. Trimming removed 4 bases from V and 0 bases from J; junction bases left unmatched: 5. The germline CDR1 and CDR2 sequences are NNHNN and SYGAGS (reference sequence). cDNA serving as the sequencing template came from extracted, reverse transcribed RNA. Using immunoSEQ multiplex PCR, the repertoire was profiled, and TCRdb retains in-frame clones only, with some absent. The record shows 290,000 or so clones for this sample, with no singletons present.

Sequenced material: CD4+ T cells sorted from a lymph node. The TCR originated in a C3H/HeJ mouse with alopecia areata. The strain's MHC type: H2-k. This chain connects TRBV13-2 to TRBJ2-3, with 7 bases lining up with TRBD2. The CDR3 loop reads CASGKTGPSAETLYF. CDR3 bases read: TGTGCCAGCGGTAAGACTGGGCCTAGTGCAGAA.